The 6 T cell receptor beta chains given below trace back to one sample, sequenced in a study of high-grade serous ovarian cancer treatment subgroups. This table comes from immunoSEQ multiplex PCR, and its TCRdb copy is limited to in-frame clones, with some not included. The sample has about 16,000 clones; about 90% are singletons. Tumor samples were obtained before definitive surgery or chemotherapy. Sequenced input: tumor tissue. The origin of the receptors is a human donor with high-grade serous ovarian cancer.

CDR3 DNA sequence: TGTGCCAGCAGCCAATTCCAGGGACCCCGGGAGACCCAGTACTTC. Amino acid sequence: CASSQFQGPRETQYF. The chain employs TRBV16 and TRBJ2-5; D may be TRBD1 or TRBD2 (5 bases each). The CDR3 loop spans 15 amino acids. Germline CDR1 and CDR2: KGHSY and FQNENV. The V end was cut by 1 base, the J end by 5 bases, with 14 bases between.

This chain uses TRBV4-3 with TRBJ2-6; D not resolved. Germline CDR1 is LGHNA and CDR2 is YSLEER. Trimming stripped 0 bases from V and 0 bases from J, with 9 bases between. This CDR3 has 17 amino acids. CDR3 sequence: CASSQDFYSSGANVLTF. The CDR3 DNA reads TGCGCCAGCAGCCAAGATTTTTACAGCTCTGGGGCCAACGTCCTGACTTTC.

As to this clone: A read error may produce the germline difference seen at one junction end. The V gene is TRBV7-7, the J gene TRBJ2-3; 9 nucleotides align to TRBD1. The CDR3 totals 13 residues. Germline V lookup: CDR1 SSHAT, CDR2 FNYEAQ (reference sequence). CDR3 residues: CASSLDRGDTQYF. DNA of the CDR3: TGTGCTAGCAGCCTCGACAGGGGGGATACGCAGTATTTT.

The chain's CDR3 is CASRLAGGRADTQYF. The CDR3 nucleotides read TGCGCCAGCAGACTAGCGGGGGGCAGGGCAGATACGCAGTATTTT. J is TRBJ2-3 and V is TRBV4-1; 12 bases match TRBD2. The V and J ends lost 6 bases and 4 bases, in that order; junction bases with no gene match: 5. This CDR3 is built from 15 residues. CDR1 MGHRA and CDR2 YSYEKL come from the germline V gene.

CDR3 residues: CAWSAAGRGYNEQFF. The CDR3 DNA is TGTGCCTGGAGTGCGGCAGGTCGTGGGTACAATGAGCAGTTCTTC. V is TRBV30 and J is TRBJ2-1; D call uncertain. The ends were cut back, 1 base at V and 4 bases at J, with 14 bases in the middle. In germline, CDR1 is GTSNPN, CDR2 SVGIG (reference sequence). CDR3 length: 15 residues.

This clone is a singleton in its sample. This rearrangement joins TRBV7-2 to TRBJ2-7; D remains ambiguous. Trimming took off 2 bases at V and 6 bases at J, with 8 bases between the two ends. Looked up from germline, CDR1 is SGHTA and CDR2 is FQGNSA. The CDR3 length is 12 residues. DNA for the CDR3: TGTGCCAGCAGCTTAAGTTTTGGCGAGCAGTACTTC. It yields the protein CASSLSFGEQYF.